A single TCR beta chain is shown here with its context. What it recognizes is unknown. TRB was amplified from around 0.25 ug of peripheral blood genomic DNA per sample. This sample is part of a study of T cell clusters in autoimmune cytopenias. Study outcomes and limitations: TRB repertoire shifts in secondary cytopenia and chronic lymphocytic leukemia mostly reflected lymphoma, not autoimmunity.

One tube held mixed TRB-A and TRB-B primer pools for touch-down PCR. TCRdb re-called the multiplex PCR reads, yielding one record per CDR3 amino acid sequence without DNA. Seen in this sample are 15,000 or so distinct CDR3 sequences; the ten most common clones hold approximately 2.2%. Germline V gene data show CDR1 as LNHDA and CDR2 as SQIVND (reference sequence). The CDR3 sequence is 15 residues long. The TCR was taken from a human donor with an autoimmune cytopenia or autoimmune hepatitis (not recorded which). Sequencing was performed on peripheral blood. The V call is TRBV19, the J call TRBJ2-1; lacking DNA, the TRBD2 call made by TCRdb goes unchecked. CDR3 amino acids: CASSHGGAYLNEQFF.